This is a list of T cell receptor beta chains from one sample in a study of identical twins. MiXCR, run by TCRdb on the 5' RACE reads, gives a single entry per CDR3 protein. This table holds about 690,000 distinct CDR3 sequences, approximately 21% found once. Another study also made use of these data, one on T cells expressing NK-cell markers.

The sample taken for sequencing was PBMCs. Receptor source: a woman under 30 in good health. Both conserved end residues are part of each CDR3. Fields, in order: clone size, V gene, J gene, D gene, CDR3 DNA, CDR3 protein. The D gene is left open where the match is weak. The size entry is marked missing in some rows and otherwise reads once, few, many or a size class.

.,TRBV12-3/TRBV12-4,TRBJ2-1,TRBD2,TGTGCCAGCAGTCTAGACGGGAGGGGATATAATGAGCAGTTCTTC,CASSLDGRGYNEQFF
many,TRBV29-1,TRBJ2-7,.,TGCAGCGTTGGTGAGACAGGGAGGAACGAGCAGTACTTC,CSVGETGRNEQYF
many,TRBV27,TRBJ2-3,.,TGTGCCAGCAGTTTTGTGGGGGGAGCAGATACGCAGTATTTT,CASSFVGGADTQYF
.,TRBV6-1,TRBJ2-6,.,TGTGCCAGCAGTGATGTCAGCTCTGGGGCCAACGTCCTGACTTTC,CASSDVSSGANVLTF
.,TRBV4-3,TRBJ2-7,.,TGCGCCAGCAGCCAGGGGACTCTGGGGGCTACCTACGAGCAGTACTTC,CASSQGTLGATYEQYF
few,TRBV5-1,TRBJ1-5,.,TGCGCCAGCAGCCCTACAGGGAACGCGGATCAGCCCCAGCATTTT,CASSPTGNADQPQHF
.,TRBV7-9,TRBJ1-2,.,TGTGCCAGCATCGAGGACTATGGCTACACCTTC,CASIEDYGYTF
few,TRBV20-1,TRBJ1-2,.,TGCAGTGCTAGAGATCGTCCCCTTCCTAAGGATGGCTACACCTTC,CSARDRPLPKDGYTF
.,TRBV9,TRBJ2-7,.,TGTGCCAGCAGCGTAGCACAGAGCTACGAGCAGTACTTC,CASSVAQSYEQYF
few,TRBV9,TRBJ2-1,TRBD2,TGTGCCAGCAGCGTAACTAGCGGCGGACCCTTCACCTACAATGAGCAGTTCTTC,CASSVTSGGPFTYNEQFF
.,TRBV12-3/TRBV12-4,TRBJ2-4,TRBD2,TGTGCCAGCAGCCCCGCAGAGCGGGGAGAGAAAAACATTCAGTACTTC,CASSPAERGEKNIQYF
few,TRBV5-1,TRBJ2-1,TRBD2,TGCGCCAGCAGCTTGGCGGCTAGCGGGAGCGGGAATGAGCAGTTCTTC,CASSLAASGSGNEQFF
few,TRBV20-1,TRBJ1-2,.,TGCAGTGCTAGAGGAGGGGTATATGGCTACACCTTC,CSARGGVYGYTF
.,TRBV9,TRBJ1-1,.,TGTGCCAGCAGTCCCAGGGGAGTGGGGAACACTGAAGCTTTCTTT,CASSPRGVGNTEAFF
many,TRBV10-1,TRBJ2-1,.,TGCGCCAGCAGTGAAAGGCCTAGCTCCTACAATGAGCAGTTCTTC,CASSERPSSYNEQFF
.,TRBV4-2,TRBJ2-3,.,TGTGCCAGCAGCCAACCCCTAGTGGGTGGGGGAACGCAGTATTTT,CASSQPLVGGGTQYF
.,TRBV3-1,TRBJ2-7,TRBD2,TGTGCCAGCAGCCAATATGTCGGGGGAGGGTACGAGCAGTACTTC,CASSQYVGGGYEQYF
few,TRBV20-1,TRBJ2-1,TRBD2,TGCAGTGCTAGAGCCCCCGGGACTAGCGTAAGCCCTGAATTCTTC,CSARAPGTSVSPEFF
few,TRBV29-1,TRBJ2-1,.,TGCAGCGTTCGGACGTCCCGCTACAATGAGCAGTTCTTC,CSVRTSRYNEQFF
many,TRBV20-1,TRBJ2-7,.,TGCAGTGCTAGAGGGGTAGCAGGGTACGAGCAGTACTTC,CSARGVAGYEQYF
.,TRBV6-2/TRBV6-3,TRBJ2-7,.,TGTGCCAGCAGTTACTGGAGGGGCGAGCAGTACTTC,CASSYWRGEQYF
many,TRBV5-1,TRBJ2-2,.,TGCGCCAGCAGCGGACAGACTAACACCGGGGAGCTGTTTTTT,CASSGQTNTGELFF
.,TRBV7-9,TRBJ1-1,TRBD1,TGTGCCAGCAGCTTAGCAGGGGGCAGGTACACTGAAGCTTTCTTT,CASSLAGGRYTEAFF
.,TRBV12-3/TRBV12-4,TRBJ1-1,.,TGTGCCAGCAGTTTAGGGACACACAAAACGAACACTGAAGCTTTCTTT,CASSLGTHKTNTEAFF
.,TRBV5-1,TRBJ2-2,.,TGCGCCAGCAGCTTCCCGGACTACGCCTCCGCGAACACCGGGGAGATGTTTTTT,CASSFPDYASANTGEMFF
.,TRBV11-2,TRBJ2-3,.,TGTGCCAGTTGGAAGGCGGACGGCACAGATACGCAGTATTTT,CASWKADGTDTQYF
.,TRBV20-1,TRBJ1-3,.,TGCAGTGTAGCAGGGCGCGCCTCTGGAAACACCATATATTTT,CSVAGRASGNTIYF
many,TRBV2,TRBJ2-3,TRBD2,TGTGCCAGCAGTGAAGGTTATAGCGGGGACGCAGATACGCAGTATTTT,CASSEGYSGDADTQYF
.,TRBV12-3/TRBV12-4,TRBJ2-1,.,TGTGCCAGCAGCTCTACCCCGACTGCGTGGCAGTTCTTC,CASSSTPTAWQFF
.,TRBV20-1,TRBJ2-1,.,TGCAGTGCTAGAGTGGCGGTTGAGCAGTTCTTC,CSARVAVEQFF
many,TRBV6-5,TRBJ2-1,TRBD2,TGTGCCAGCAGTTACTCGGGACTAGCGGGAGCCTATGAGCAGTTCTTC,CASSYSGLAGAYEQFF
many,TRBV2,TRBJ2-5,TRBD2,TGTGCCAGCAAATCCCGGACTAGCGGGGAGACCCAGTACTTC,CASKSRTSGETQYF
few,TRBV10-2,TRBJ2-7,TRBD1,TGCGCCAGCAGTGAGAGAACCGGGACAGGGTCCTACGAGCAGTACTTC,CASSERTGTGSYEQYF
.,TRBV30,TRBJ2-1,TRBD2,TGTGCCTGGAGTGTACTAGCGGGAAGCAATGAGCAGTTCTTC,CAWSVLAGSNEQFF
.,TRBV24-1,TRBJ1-4,.,TGTGCCACCCCCGGACTGTTTTTT,CATPGLFF
few,TRBV29-1,TRBJ2-7,TRBD1,TGCAGCGTTGCTAGGACAGGGGTTTACGAGCAGTACTTC,CSVARTGVYEQYF
many,TRBV6-1,TRBJ2-2,TRBD1,TGTGCCAGTAGTACGGCTGGGACAGGGCTTGTTCCCACCGGGGAGCTGTTTTTT,CASSTAGTGLVPTGELFF
many,TRBV12-3/TRBV12-4,TRBJ2-7,.,TGTGCCAGCAGTTTAGCGCCCGTACAGGTCCACGAGCAGTACTTC,CASSLAPVQVHEQYF